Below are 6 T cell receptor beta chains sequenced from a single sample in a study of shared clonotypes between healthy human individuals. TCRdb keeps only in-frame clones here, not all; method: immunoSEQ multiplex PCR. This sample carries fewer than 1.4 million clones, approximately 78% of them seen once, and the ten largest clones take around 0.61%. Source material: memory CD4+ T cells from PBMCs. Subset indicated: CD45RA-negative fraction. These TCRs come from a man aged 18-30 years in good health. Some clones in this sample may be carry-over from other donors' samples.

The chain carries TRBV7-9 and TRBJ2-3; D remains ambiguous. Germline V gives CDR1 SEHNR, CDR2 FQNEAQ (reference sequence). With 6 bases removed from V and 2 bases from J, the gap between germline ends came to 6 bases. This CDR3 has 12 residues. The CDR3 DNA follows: TGTGCCAGCAGTCCCGTCACAGATACGCAGTATTTT. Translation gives CASSPVTDTQYF.

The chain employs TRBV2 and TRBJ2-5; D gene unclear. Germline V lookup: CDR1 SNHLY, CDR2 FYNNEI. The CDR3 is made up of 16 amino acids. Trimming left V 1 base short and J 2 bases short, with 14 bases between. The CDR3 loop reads CASSEGRTIGQETQYF. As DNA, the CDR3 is TGTGCCAGCAGTGAAGGCCGGACGATAGGACAAGAGACCCAGTACTTC.

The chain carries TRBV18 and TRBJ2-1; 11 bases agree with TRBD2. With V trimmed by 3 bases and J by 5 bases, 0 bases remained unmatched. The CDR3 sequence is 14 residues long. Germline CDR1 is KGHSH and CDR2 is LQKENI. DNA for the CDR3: TGTGCCAGCTCACCGACTAGCGGGAACAATGAGCAGTTCTTC. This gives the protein CASSPTSGNNEQFF.

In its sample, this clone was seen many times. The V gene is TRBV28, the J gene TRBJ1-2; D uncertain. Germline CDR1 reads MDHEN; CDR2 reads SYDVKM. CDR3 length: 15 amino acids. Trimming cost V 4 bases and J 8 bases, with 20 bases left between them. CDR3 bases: TGTGCCAGCAGTTCCCTCGGGCCCAAACTCTGGGGCTACACCTTC. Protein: CASSSLGPKLWGYTF.

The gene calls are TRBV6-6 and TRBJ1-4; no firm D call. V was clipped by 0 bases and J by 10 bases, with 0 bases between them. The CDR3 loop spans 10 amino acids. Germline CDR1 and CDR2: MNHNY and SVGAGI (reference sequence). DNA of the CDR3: TGTGCCAGCAGTTACTCAAAACTGTTTTTT. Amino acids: CASSYSKLFF.

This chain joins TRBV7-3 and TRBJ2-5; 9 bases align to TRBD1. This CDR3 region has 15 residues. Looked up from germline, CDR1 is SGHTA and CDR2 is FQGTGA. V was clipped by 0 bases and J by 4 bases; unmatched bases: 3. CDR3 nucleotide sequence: TGTGCCAGCAGCTTAACGGGACAGGGACTAGAGACCCAGTACTTC. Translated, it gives CASSLTGQGLETQYF.